This T cell receptor (beta chain) was profiled in a study of technical replicates of blood from four donors. Assay used: immunoSEQ multiplex PCR; TCRdb lists only in-frame clones, some missing. Among roughly 62,000 clones listed, about 95% were seen once. This CDR3 has 15 amino acids. V was pared by 0 bases and J by 3 bases, with 8 bases between. The germline V gene has CDR1 LGHNA and CDR2 YNFKEQ. Sequencing input: PBMCs. The V call is TRBV4-2, the J call TRBJ2-2; D is perhaps TRBD1 (6 bases). The sequence derives from a human donor in good health. Some clones in this sample may be carry-over from other donors' samples. CDR3 DNA sequence: TGTGCCAGCAGCCAAGAGGGGGCGCACACCGGGGAGCTGTTTTTT. It encodes CASSQEGAHTGELFF.